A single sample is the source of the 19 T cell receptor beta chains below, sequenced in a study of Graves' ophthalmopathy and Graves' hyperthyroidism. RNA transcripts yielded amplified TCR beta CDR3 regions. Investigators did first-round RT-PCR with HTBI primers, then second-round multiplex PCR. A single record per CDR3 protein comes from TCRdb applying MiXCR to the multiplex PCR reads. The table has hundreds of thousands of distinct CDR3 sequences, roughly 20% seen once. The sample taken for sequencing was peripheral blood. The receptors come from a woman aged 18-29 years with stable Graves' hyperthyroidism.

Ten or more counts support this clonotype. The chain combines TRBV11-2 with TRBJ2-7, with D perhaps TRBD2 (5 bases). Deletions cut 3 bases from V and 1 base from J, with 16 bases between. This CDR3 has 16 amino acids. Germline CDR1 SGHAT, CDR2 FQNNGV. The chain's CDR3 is CASSFHPGGQSYEQYF. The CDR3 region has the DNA TGTGCCAGCAGCTTCCACCCTGGCGGGCAGTCCTACGAGCAGTACTTC.

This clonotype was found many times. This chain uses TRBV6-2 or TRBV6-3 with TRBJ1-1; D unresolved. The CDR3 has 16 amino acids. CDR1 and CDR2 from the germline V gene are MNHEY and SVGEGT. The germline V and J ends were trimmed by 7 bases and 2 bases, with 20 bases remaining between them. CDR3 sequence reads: CASNIARTGRNTEAFF. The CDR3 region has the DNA TGTGCCAGCAACATAGCCCGCACCGGGAGAAACACTGAAGCTTTCTTT.

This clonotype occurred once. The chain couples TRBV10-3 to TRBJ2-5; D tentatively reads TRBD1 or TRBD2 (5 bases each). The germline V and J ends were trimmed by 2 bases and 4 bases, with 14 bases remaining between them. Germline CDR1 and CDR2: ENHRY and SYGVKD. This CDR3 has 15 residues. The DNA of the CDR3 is TGTGCCATCAGTGAGATTCCGAGGGGTCCAGAGACCCAGTACTTC. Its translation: CAISEIPRGPETQYF.

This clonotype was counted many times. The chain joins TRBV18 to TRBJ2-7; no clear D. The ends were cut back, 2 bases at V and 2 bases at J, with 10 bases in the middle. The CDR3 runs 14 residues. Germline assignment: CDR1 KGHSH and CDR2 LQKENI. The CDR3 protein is CASSPESRPYEQYF. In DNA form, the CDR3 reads TGTGCCAGCTCACCAGAGTCACGTCCCTACGAGCAGTACTTC.

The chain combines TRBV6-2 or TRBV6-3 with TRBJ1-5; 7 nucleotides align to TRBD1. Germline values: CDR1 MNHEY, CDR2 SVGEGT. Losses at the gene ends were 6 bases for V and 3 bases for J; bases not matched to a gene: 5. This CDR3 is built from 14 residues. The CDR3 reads CASSLQGVNQPQHF. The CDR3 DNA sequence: TGTGCCAGCAGCCTCCAGGGGGTCAATCAGCCCCAGCATTTT.

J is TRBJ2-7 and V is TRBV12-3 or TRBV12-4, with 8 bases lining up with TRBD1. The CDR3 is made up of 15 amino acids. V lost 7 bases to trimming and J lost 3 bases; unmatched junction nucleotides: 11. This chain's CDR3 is CASTLSRDRNYEQYF. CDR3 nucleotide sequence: TGTGCCAGCACTCTGAGCCGGGACAGGAACTACGAGCAGTACTTC.

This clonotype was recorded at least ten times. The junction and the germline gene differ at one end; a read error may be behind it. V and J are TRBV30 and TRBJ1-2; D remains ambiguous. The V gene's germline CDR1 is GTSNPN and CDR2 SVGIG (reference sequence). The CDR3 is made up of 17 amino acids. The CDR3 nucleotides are TGTGCCTGGGCGCGGTACACGGGCGGAGCGTCTAACTGTGGCTACACCTTC. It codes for CAWARYTGGASNCGYTF.

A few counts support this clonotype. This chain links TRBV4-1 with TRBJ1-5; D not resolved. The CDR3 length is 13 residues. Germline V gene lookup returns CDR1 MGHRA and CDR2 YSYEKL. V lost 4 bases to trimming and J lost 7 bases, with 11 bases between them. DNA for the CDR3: TGCGCCAGCAGCCCCAACTCGGTCCAGCCCCAGCATTTT. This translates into CASSPNSVQPQHF.

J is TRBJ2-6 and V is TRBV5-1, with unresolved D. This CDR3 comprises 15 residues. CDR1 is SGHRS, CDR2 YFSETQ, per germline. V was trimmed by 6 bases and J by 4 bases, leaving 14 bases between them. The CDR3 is CASKDSLTGANVLTF. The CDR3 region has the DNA TGCGCCAGCAAAGATTCCCTGACCGGGGCCAACGTCCTGACTTTC.

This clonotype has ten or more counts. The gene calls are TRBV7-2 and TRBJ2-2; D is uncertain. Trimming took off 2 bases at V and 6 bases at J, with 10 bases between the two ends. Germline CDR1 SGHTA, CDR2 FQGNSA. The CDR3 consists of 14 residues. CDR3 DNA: TGTGCCAGCAGCTTACGTTCCACCGCCGGGGAGCTGTTTTTT. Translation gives CASSLRSTAGELFF.

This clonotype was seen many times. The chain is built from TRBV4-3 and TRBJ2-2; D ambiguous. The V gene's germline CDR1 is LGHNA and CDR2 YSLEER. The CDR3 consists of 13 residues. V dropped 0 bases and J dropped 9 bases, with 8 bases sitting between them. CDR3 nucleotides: TGCGCCAGCAGCCAAGACGGAGCTTGGGAGCTGTTTTTT. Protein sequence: CASSQDGAWELFF.

For the CDR3, the DNA is TGTGCCAGCACCGGACTGGATTATCAGCCCCAGCATTTT. It codes for CASTGLDYQPQHF. V and J are TRBV6-1 and TRBJ1-5; D call uncertain. Trimming stripped 7 bases from V and 5 bases from J, with 12 bases between. Germline V CDR1 and CDR2: MNHNS, SASEGT. This CDR3 has 13 amino acids.

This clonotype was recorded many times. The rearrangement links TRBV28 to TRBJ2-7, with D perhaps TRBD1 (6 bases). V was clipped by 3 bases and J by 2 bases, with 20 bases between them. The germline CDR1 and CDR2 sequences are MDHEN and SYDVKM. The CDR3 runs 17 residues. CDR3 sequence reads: CASSFQNPGVPTYEQYF. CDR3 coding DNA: TGTGCCAGCAGTTTCCAAAACCCAGGGGTCCCCACCTACGAGCAGTACTTC.

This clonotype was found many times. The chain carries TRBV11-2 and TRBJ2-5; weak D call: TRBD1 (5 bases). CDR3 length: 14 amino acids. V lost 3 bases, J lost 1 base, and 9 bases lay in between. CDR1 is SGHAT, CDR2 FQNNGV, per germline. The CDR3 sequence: CASSFGAGQETQYF. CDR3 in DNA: TGTGCCAGCAGCTTTGGGGCAGGCCAAGAGACCCAGTACTTC.

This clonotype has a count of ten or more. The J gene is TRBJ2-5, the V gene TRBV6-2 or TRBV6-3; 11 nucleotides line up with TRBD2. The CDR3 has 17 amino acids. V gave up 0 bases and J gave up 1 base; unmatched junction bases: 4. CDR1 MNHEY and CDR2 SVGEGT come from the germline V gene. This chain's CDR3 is CASSYSTLAGGQETQYF. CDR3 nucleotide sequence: TGTGCCAGCAGTTACTCGACGCTAGCGGGGGGCCAAGAGACCCAGTACTTC.

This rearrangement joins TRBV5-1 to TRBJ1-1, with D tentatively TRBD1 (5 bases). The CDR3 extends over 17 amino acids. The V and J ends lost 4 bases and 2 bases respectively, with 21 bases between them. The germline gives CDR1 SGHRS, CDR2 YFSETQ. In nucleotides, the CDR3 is TGCGCCAGCAGCGCGGGGAACAGGTTGGATATCAACACTGAAGCTTTCTTT. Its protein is CASSAGNRLDINTEAFF. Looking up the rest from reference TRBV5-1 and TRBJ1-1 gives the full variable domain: KAGVTQTPRYLIKTRGQQVTLSCSPISGHRSVSWYQQTPGQGLQFLFEYFSETQRNKGNFPGRFSGRQFSNSRSEMNVSTLELGDSALYLCASSAGNRLDINTEAFFGQGTRLTVV.

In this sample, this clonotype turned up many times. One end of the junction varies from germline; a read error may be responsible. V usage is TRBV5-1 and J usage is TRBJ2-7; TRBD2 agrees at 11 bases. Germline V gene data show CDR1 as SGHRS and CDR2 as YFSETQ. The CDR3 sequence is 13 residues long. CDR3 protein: CASRTSGKYERYF. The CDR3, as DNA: TGCGCCAGCAGGACTAGCGGGAAGTACGAGCGGTACTTC.

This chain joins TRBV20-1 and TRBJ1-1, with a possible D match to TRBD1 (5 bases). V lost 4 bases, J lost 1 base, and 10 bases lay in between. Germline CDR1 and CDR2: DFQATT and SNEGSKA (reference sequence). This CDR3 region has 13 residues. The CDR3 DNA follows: TGCAGTGCTAAAGGTGGGGGGAACACTGAAGCTTTCTTT. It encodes CSAKGGGNTEAFF.

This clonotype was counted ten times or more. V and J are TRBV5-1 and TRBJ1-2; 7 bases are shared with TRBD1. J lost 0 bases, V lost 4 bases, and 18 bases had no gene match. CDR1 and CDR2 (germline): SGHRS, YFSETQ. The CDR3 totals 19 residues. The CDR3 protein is CASSPRVPGQLLANYGYTF. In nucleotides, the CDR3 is TGCGCCAGCAGCCCCCGTGTACCGGGACAGCTGTTAGCTAACTATGGCTACACCTTC.